The source of this T cell receptor (beta chain) is a study of blood T cells in healthy people across ages. In its sample, this clonotype was seen a few times. Its antigen is not known. This may be a read error, as it is one base from a much larger clone. Next came a second PCR, run for about 6 to 11 cycles, which used a sample-barcoded 5' primer along with a J-beta primer mix. Every cDNA molecule bore a tag from a template-switch adaptor containing 12 random nucleotides. One entry per CDR3 protein, called by TCRdb with MiXCR from the 5' RACE reads. The sample has over 550,000 distinct CDR3 sequences, about 30% seen once. General observations from the study: Per million T cells, TCR beta diversity dropped about linearly as age rose.

The CDR3 contains 14 residues. Germline assignment: CDR1 SGHVS and CDR2 FQNEAQ. Trimming shortened V by 2 bases and J by 9 bases, and 16 bases separated the two germline ends. The V gene is TRBV7-8, the J gene TRBJ2-5; maybe TRBD1 (6 bases). The sequenced sample was blood. This clonotype was obtained from a woman aged 80 or older in good health. The CDR3 region has the DNA TGTGCCAGCAGCTTAAAGGGGGTAAAGTGGTCCCAGTACTTC. Encoded protein: CASSLKGVKWSQYF.